This T cell receptor beta chain originates from a study of blood T cell repertoires in COVID-19. At the level of the study: The United States, Italy and Spain provided the acute and convalescent COVID-19 samples. Nucleic acid was either cDNA or gDNA, and it came from T cells, B-cell-depleted T cells, or PBMCs.

This CDR3 spans 15 amino acids. Germline V lookup: CDR1 LGHDT, CDR2 YNNKEL (reference sequence). The V gene end was trimmed by 4 bases and the J gene end by 0 bases; junction bases not matched to a gene: 3. In the authors' workflow: Reference gene primer amplification yielded estimated nucleated cell counts. Using immunoSEQ multiplex PCR, the repertoire was profiled, and TCRdb retains in-frame clones only, with some absent. V and J calls and clone size are those listed in that table; D and trimming were worked out from the DNA. The table shows about 300,000 clones, with around 92% occurring only once. This clone was counted once.

J is TRBJ2-3 and V is TRBV3-1 (or the pseudogene TRBV3-2), with 8 bases fitting TRBD2. The receptor's source is a man between 18 and 35 years old who had recovered from COVID-19. Material for sequencing was peripheral blood. CDR3 protein: CASSLSSGSTDTQYF. The CDR3 nucleotides read TGTGCCAGCAGCCTTTCTAGCGGGAGCACAGATACGCAGTATTTT.